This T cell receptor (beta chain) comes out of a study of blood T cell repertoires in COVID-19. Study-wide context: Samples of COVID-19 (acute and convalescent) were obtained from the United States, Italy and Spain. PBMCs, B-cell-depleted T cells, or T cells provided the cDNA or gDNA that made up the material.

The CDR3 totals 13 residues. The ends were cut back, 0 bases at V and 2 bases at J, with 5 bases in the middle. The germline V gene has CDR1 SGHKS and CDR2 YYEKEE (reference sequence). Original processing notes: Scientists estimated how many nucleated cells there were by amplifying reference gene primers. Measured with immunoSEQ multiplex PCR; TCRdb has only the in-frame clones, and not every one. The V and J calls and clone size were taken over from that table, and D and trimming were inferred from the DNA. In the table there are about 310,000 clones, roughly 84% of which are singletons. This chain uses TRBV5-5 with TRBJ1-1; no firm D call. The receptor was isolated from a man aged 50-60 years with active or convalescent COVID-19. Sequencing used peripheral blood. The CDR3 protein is CASSLAVNTEAFF. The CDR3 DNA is TGTGCCAGCAGCTTGGCGGTTAACACTGAAGCTTTCTTT.